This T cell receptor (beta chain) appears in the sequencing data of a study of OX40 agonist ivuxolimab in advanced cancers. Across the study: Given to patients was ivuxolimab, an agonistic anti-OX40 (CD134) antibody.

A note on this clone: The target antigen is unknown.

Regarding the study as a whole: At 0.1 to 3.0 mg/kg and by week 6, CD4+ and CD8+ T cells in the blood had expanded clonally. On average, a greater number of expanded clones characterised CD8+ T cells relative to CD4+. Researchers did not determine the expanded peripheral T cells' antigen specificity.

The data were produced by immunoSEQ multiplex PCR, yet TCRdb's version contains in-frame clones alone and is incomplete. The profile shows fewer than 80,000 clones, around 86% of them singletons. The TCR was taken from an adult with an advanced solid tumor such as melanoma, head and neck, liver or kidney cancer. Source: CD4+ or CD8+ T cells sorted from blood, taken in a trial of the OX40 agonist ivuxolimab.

CDR3 DNA: TGTGCCAGCAGAAATATGGGAGAGACCCAGTACTTC. Translated: CASRNMGETQYF. The chain joins TRBV2 to TRBJ2-5; D gene uncertain. The CDR3 sequence is 12 residues long. Trimming stripped 6 bases from V and 4 bases from J, with 9 bases between. The germline CDR1 and CDR2 sequences are SNHLY and FYNNEI.